This T cell receptor beta chain appears in the sequencing data of a study of T cells in Graves' hyperthyroidism and ophthalmopathy. Trimming cost V 2 bases and J 6 bases; bases outside gene matches: 8. The V gene's germline CDR1 is MNHEY and CDR2 SVGAGI. The length of the CDR3 is 15 residues. Subjects with ophthalmopathy showed a Clinical Activity Score no lower than 3, a NOSPECS grade no lower than 4, and a duration shorter than 3 months. The TCR beta CDR3 regions underwent amplification using RNA transcripts as the source. When the TCR CDR3 underwent first-round RT-PCR, the HTBI primer set was used. TCRdb used MiXCR to reprocess the multiplex PCR reads, holding one entry per CDR3 protein. The data show a few hundred thousand distinct CDR3 sequences, about a sixth seen once.

The sample comprised blood. This clonotype originated in a woman in her 40s with Graves' ophthalmopathy. This sequence joins TRBV6-5 and TRBJ1-1, with 8 nucleotides matching TRBD1. CDR3 sequence reads: CASSYIGQGAAEAFF. CDR3 DNA: TGTGCCAGCAGTTACATAGGTCAGGGGGCCGCTGAAGCTTTCTTT.